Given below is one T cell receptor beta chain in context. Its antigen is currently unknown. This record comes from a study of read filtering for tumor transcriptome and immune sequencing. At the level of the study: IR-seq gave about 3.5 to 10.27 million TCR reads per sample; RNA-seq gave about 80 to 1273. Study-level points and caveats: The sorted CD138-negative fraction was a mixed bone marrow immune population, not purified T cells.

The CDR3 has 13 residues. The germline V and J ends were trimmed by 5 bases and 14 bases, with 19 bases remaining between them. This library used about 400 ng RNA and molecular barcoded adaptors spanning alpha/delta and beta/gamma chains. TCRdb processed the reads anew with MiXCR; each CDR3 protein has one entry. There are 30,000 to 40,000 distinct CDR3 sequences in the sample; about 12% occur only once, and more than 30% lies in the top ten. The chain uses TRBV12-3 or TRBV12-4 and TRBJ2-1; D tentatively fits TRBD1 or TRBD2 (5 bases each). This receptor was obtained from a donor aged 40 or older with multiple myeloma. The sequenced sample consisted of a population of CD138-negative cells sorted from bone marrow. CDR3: CASSPSGTVVEFF. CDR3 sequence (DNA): TGTGCCAGCAGTCCGTCCGGGACCGTCGTGGAGTTCTTC.